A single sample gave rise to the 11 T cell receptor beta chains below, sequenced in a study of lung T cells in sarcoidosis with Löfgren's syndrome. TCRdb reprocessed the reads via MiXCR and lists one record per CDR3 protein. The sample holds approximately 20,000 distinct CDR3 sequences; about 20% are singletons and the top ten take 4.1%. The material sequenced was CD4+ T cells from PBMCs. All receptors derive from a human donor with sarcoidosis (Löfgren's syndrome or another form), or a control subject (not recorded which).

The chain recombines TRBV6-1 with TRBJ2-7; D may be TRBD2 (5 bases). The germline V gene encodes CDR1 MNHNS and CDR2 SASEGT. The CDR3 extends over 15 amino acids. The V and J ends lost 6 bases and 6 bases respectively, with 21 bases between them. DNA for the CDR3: TGTGCCAGCAGGTATCTAAGGGAGCTGGTCTGCGAGCAGTACTTC. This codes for CASRYLRELVCEQYF.

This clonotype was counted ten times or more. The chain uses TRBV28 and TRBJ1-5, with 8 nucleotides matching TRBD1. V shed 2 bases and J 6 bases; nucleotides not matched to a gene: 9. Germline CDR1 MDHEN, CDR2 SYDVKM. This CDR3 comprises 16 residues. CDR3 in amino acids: CASSLRRQGNVQPQHF. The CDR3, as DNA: TGTGCCAGCAGTTTAAGGAGACAGGGGAATGTTCAGCCCCAGCATTTT.

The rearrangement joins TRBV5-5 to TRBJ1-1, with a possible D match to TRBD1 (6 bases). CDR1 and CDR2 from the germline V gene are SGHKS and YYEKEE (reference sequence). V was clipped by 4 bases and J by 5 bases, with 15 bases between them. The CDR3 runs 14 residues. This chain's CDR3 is CASSLTGGRTEAFF. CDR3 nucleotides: TGTGCCAGCAGCCTAACGGGGGGCCGGACTGAAGCTTTCTTT.

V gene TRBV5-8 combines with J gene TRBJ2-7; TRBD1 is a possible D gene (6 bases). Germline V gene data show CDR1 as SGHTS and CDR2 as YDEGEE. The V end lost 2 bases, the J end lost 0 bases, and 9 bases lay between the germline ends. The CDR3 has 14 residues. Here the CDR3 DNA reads TGTGCCAGCAGCTTCCGGGACACCTCCTACGAGCAGTACTTC. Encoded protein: CASSFRDTSYEQYF.

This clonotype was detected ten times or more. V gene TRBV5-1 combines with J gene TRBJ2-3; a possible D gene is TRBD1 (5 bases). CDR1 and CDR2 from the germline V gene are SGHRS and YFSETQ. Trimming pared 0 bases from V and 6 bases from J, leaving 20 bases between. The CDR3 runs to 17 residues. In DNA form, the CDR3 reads TGCGCCAGCAGCTTGGCCGACAGACTCCGCGCCGTCGATACGCAGTATTTT. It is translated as CASSLADRLRAVDTQYF.

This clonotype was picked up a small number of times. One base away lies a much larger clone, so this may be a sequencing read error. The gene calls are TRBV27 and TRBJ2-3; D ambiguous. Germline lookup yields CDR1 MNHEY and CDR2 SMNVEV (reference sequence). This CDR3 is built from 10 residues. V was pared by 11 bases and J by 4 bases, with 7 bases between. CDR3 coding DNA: TGTGCCCTTTGCCCAGATACGCAGTATTTT. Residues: CALCPDTQYF.

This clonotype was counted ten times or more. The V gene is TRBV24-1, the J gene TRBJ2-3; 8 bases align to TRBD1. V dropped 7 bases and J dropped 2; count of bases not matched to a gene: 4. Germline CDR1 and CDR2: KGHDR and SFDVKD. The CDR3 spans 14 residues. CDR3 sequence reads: CATRGQANTDTQYF. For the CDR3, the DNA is TGTGCCACCAGGGGACAGGCCAACACAGATACGCAGTATTTT.

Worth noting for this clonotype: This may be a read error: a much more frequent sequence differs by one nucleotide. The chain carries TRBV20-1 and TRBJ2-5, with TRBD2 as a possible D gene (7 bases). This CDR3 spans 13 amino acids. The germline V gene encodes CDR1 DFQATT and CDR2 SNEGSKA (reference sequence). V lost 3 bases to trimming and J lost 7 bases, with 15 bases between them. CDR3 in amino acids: CSASGAGATTQYF. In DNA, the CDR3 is TGCAGTGCTAGTGGGGCGGGGGCAACGACCCAGTACTTC.

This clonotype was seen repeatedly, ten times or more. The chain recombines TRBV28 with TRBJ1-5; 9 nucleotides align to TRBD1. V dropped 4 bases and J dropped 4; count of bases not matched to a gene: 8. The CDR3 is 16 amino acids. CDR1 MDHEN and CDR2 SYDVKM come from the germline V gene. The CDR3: CASSWGQGTTNQPQHF. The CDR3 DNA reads TGTGCCAGCAGTTGGGGACAGGGCACCACTAATCAGCCCCAGCATTTT.

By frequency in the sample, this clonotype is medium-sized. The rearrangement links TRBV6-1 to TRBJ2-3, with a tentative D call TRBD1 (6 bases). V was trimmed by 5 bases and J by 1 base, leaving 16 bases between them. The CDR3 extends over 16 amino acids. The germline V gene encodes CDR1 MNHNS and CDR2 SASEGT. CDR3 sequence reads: CASSTTFWGRTDTQYF. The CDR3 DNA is TGTGCCAGCAGTACCACCTTTTGGGGGCGCACAGATACGCAGTATTTT.

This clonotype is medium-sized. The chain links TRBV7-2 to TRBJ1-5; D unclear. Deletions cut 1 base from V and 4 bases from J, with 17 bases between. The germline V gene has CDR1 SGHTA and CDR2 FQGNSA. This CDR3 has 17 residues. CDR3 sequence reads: CASSLVIGSYNNQPQHF. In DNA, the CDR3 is TGTGCCAGCAGCTTAGTCATCGGTTCCTATAATAATCAGCCCCAGCATTTT.